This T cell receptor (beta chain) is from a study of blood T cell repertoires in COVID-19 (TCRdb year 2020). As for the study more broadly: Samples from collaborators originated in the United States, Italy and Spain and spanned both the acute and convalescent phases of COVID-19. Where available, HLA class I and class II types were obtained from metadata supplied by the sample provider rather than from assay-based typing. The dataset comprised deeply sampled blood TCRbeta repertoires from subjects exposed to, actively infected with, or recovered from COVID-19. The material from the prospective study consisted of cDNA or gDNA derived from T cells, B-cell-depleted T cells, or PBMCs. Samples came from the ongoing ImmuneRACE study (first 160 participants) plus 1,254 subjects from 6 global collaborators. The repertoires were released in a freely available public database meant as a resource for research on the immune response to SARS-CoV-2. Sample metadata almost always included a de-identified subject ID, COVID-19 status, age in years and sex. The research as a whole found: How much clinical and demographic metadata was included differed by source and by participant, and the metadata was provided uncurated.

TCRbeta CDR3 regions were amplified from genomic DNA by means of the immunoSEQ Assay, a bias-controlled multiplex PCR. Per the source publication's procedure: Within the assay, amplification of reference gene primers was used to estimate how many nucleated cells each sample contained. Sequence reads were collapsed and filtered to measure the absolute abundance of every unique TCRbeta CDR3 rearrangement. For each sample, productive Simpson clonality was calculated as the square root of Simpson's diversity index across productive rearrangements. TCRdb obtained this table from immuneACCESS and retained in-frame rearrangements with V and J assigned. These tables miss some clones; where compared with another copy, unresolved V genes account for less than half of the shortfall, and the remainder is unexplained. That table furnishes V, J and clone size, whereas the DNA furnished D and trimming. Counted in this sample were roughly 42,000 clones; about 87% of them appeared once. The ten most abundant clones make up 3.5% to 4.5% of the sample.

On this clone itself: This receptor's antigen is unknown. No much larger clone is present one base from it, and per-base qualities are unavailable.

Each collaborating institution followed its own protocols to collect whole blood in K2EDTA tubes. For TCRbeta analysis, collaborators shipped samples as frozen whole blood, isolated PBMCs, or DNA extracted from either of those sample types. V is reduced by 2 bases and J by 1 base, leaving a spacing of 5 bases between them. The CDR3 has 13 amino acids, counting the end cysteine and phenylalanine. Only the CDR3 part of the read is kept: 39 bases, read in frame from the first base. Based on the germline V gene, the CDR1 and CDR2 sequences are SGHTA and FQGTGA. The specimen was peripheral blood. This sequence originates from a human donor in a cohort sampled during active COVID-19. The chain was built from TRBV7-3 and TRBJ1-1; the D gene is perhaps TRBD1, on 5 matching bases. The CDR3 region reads CASSLGQNTEAFF. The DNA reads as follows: TGTGCCAGCAGCTTAGGACAGAACACTGAAGCTTTCTTT.